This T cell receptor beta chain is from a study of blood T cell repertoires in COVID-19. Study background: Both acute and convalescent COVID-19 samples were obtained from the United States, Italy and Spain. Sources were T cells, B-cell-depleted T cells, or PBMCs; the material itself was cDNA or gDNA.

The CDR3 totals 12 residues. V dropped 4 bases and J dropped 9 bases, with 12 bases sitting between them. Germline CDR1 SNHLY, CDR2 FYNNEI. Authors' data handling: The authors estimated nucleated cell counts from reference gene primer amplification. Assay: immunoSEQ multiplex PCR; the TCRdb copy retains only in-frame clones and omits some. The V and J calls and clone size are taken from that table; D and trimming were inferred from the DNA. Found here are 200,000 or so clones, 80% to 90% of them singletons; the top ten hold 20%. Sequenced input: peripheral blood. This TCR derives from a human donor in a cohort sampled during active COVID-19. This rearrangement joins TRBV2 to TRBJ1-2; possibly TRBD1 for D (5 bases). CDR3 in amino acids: CASSAQVKSYTF. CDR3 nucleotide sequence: TGTGCCAGCAGTGCACAGGTGAAGAGCTACACCTTC.